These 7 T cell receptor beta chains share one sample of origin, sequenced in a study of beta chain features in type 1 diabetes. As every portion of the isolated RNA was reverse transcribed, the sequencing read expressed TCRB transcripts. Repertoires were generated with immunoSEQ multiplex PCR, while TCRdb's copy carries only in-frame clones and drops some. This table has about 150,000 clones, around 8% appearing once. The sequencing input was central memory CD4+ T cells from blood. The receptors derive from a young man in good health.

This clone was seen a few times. The CDR3 coding sequence is TGTGCCAGCAGCTTAGTTAGCGGGACAACAAGGGAGCAGTTCTTC. Amino acids: CASSLVSGTTREQFF. The rearrangement links TRBV7-2 to TRBJ2-1, with 8 nucleotides matching TRBD2. Germline CDR1 reads SGHTA; CDR2 reads FQGNSA. The CDR3 totals 15 residues. V was clipped by 1 base and J by 10 bases; unmatched bases: 9.

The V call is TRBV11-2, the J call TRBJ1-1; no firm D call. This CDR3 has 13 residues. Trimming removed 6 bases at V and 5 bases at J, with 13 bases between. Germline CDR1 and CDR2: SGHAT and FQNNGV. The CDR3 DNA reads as TGTGCCAGCAGTTCCTCGTCGGTTACTGAAGCTTTCTTT. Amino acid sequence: CASSSSSVTEAFF.

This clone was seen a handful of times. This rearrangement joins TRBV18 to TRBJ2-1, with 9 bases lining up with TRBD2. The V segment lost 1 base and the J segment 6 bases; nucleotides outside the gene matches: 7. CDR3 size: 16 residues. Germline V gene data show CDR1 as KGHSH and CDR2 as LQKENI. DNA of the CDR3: TGTGCCAGCTCACCACTTCCTAGCGGGATCACCAATGAGCAGTTCTTC. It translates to CASSPLPSGITNEQFF.

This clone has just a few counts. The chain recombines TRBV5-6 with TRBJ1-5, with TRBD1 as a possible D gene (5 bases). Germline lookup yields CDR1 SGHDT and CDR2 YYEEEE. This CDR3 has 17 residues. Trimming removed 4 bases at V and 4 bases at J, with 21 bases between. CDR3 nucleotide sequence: TGTGCCAGCAGCCTATCTCAGGGATTCCTTAGGAATCAGCCCCAGCATTTT. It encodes CASSLSQGFLRNQPQHF.

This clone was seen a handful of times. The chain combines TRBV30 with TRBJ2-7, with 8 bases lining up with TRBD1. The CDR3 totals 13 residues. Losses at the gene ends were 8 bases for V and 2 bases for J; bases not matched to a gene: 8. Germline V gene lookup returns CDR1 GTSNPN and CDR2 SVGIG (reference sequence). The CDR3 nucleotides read TGTGCCAGCACCCGGGACAGGACCTACGAGCAGTACTTC. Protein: CASTRDRTYEQYF.

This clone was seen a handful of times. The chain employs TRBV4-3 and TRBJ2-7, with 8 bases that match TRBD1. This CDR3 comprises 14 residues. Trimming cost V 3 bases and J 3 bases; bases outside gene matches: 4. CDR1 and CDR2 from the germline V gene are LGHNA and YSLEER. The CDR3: CASSQAGGGYEQYF. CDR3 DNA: TGCGCCAGCAGCCAGGCAGGGGGCGGCTACGAGCAGTACTTC.

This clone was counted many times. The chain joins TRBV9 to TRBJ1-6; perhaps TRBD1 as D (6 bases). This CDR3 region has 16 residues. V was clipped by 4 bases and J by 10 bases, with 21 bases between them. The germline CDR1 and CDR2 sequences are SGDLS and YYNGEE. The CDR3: CASSKTGPKSSSPLHF. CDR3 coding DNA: TGTGCCAGCAGCAAGACAGGCCCCAAATCAAGCTCACCCCTCCACTTT.